Below are 11 T cell receptor beta chains sequenced from a single sample in a study of shared clonotypes between healthy human individuals. Naive CD8 isolation took CD45RO-negative cells positively selected for CCR7 and excluded terminally differentiated effector memory CD45RA+ cells. The table came from immunoSEQ multiplex PCR; TCRdb's copy has only in-frame clones and leaves some out. Among approximately 720,000 clones listed, roughly nine tenths were seen once. The specimen sequenced was naive CD8+ T cells sorted from blood. Receptor source: a man aged 30 to 39 in good health.

The genes are TRBV7-9 and TRBJ1-4, with a possible D match to TRBD1 (6 bases). V lost 8 bases to trimming and J lost 4 bases, with 14 bases between them. Germline V gene lookup returns CDR1 SEHNR and CDR2 FQNEAQ (reference sequence). The CDR3 consists of 14 residues. CDR3 in DNA: TGTGCCAGCTCCCTTGGACAGCATAATGAAAAACTGTTTTTT. Its translation is CASSLGQHNEKLFF.

This clone showed up just a few times. The chain is built from TRBV30 and TRBJ1-1, with 9 bases matching TRBD1. The CDR3 contains 14 residues. With V trimmed by 4 bases and J by 5 bases, 8 bases remained unmatched. Germline lookup yields CDR1 GTSNPN and CDR2 SVGIG (reference sequence). The CDR3 bases are TGTGCCTGGACATACGGGACAGGGAGAACTGAAGCTTTCTTT. Its protein is CAWTYGTGRTEAFF.

This clone showed up just once. The chain links TRBV28 to TRBJ1-1, with TRBD1 matching 8 bases. The CDR3 is made up of 16 amino acids. CDR1 is MDHEN, CDR2 SYDVKM, per germline. The J segment lost 3 bases and the V segment lost 6 bases, leaving 12 bases of the junction unmatched. The chain's CDR3 is CASSRTGGILDTEAFF. The CDR3, as DNA: TGTGCCAGCAGCCGAACAGGGGGAATTCTGGACACTGAAGCTTTCTTT. Full variable domain (missing parts from reference TRBV28 and TRBJ1-1): DVKVTQSSRYLVKRTGEKVFLECVQDMDHENMFWYRQDPGLGLRLIYFSYDVKMKEKGDIPEGYSVSREKKERFSLILESASTNQTSMYLCASSRTGGILDTEAFFGQGTRLTVV.

The rearrangement links TRBV19 to TRBJ2-1; D might be TRBD2 (5 bases). Trimming took off 1 base at V and 13 bases at J, with 11 bases between the two ends. Per the germline V gene, CDR1 is LNHDA and CDR2 is SQIVND (reference sequence). CDR3 length: 12 amino acids. This chain's CDR3 is CASSIAGYLQFF. In nucleotides, the CDR3 is TGTGCCAGTAGTATAGCGGGATACCTTCAGTTCTTC.

The gene calls are TRBV20-1 and TRBJ1-1; D remains unclear. V lost 4 bases to trimming and J lost 6 bases, with 9 bases between them. Germline V gene sequence: CDR1 DFQATT, CDR2 SNEGSKA (reference sequence). The CDR3 length is 11 residues. The CDR3, as DNA: TGCAGTGCTACGAGGGTATCTGAAGCTTTCTTT. It is translated as CSATRVSEAFF.

V gene TRBV27 combines with J gene TRBJ2-3; 11 positions match TRBD2. After removal of 5 bases from V and 3 bases from J, the junction contained 4 bases not matched to a gene. The CDR3 runs to 15 residues. The germline V gene encodes CDR1 MNHEY and CDR2 SMNVEV (reference sequence). The CDR3 is CASSVLAGATDTQYF. DNA of the CDR3: TGTGCCAGCAGTGTACTAGCGGGAGCGACAGATACGCAGTATTTT.

This CDR3 is CASSLATENYEQYF. The DNA for the CDR3 is TGCGCCAGCAGCTTGGCCACAGAAAACTACGAGCAGTACTTC. This chain joins TRBV5-1 and TRBJ2-7; D call uncertain. Germline V gene sequence: CDR1 SGHRS, CDR2 YFSETQ. The CDR3 sequence is 14 residues long. V dropped 0 bases and J dropped 3 bases, with 10 bases sitting between them.

This CDR3 reads CASSIGTSGSSTDTQYF. CDR3 DNA sequence: TGTGCCAGTAGTATCGGGACTAGCGGGAGTTCCACAGATACGCAGTATTTT. The V gene is TRBV19, the J gene TRBJ2-3; 14 nucleotides match TRBD2. Trimming at V came to 3 bases and at J to 2 bases, leaving 4 bases not matched to a gene. The CDR3 is 17 residues long. Germline lookup yields CDR1 LNHDA and CDR2 SQIVND (reference sequence).

Turning to this clone: Within the sample, other DNA sequences also encode this same CDR3. The gene calls are TRBV27 and TRBJ1-1; D remains ambiguous. The CDR3 has 13 residues. Per the germline V gene, CDR1 is MNHEY and CDR2 is SMNVEV (reference sequence). V lost 6 bases and J 0 bases, leaving 8 bases between the germline ends. The CDR3 reads CASSGRMNTEAFF. In nucleotides, the CDR3 is TGTGCCAGCAGCGGGAGAATGAACACTGAAGCTTTCTTT.

The chain carries TRBV7-9 and TRBJ2-7; D is unclear. This CDR3 contains 14 residues. Germline CDR1 is SEHNR and CDR2 is FQNEAQ (reference sequence). V lost 5 bases to trimming and J lost 1 base, with 12 bases between them. This chain's CDR3 is CASSPEGRSYEQYF. The DNA of the CDR3 is TGTGCCAGCAGCCCGGAAGGGCGTTCCTACGAGCAGTACTTC.

The chain couples TRBV7-9 to TRBJ2-2; D is uncertain. CDR1 SEHNR and CDR2 FQNEAQ come from the germline V gene (reference sequence). Trimming left V 5 bases short and J 8 bases short, with 12 bases between. CDR3 size: 13 residues. CDR3: CASSPLSEGELFF. The CDR3 DNA reads as TGTGCCAGCAGCCCCCTTTCAGAAGGGGAGCTGTTTTTT.